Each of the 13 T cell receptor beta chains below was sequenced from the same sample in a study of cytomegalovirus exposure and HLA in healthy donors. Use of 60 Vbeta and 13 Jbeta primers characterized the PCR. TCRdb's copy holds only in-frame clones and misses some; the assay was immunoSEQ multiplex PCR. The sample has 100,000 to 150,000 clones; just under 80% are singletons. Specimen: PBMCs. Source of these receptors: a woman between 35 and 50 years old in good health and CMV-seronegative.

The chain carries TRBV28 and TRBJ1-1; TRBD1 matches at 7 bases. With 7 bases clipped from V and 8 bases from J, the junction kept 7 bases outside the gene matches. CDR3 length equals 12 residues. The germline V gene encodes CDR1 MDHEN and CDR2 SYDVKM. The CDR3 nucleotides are TGTGCCAGCACCTCCGACAGGGCGGAAGCTTTCTTT. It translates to CASTSDRAEAFF.

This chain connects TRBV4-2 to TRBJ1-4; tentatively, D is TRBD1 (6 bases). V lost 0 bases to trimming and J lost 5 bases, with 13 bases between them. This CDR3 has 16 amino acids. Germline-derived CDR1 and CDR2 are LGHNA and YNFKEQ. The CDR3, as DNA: TGTGCCAGCAGCCAAGATCGGGGGGGCGAGAATGAAAAACTGTTTTTT. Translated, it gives CASSQDRGGENEKLFF.

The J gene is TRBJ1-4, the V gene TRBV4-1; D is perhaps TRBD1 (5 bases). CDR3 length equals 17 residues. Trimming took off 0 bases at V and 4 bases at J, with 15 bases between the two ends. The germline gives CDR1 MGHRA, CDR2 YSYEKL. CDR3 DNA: TGCGCCAGCAGCCAAGAGACGTGGGTGACAGTTAATGAAAAACTGTTTTTT. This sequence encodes CASSQETWVTVNEKLFF.

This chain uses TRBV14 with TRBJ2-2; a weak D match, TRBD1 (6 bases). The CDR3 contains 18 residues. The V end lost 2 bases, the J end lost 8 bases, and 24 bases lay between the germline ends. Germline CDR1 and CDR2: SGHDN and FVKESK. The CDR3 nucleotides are TGTGCCAGCAGCCAAATCCCGTTGGGCTGGGGGCGTTCTGGGGAGCTGTTTTTT. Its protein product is CASSQIPLGWGRSGELFF.

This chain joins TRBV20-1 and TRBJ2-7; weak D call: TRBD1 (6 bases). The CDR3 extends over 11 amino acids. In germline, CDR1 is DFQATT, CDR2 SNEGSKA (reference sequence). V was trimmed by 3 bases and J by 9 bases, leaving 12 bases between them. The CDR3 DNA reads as TGCAGTGCTAGGGCCCCCAGGGGGCAGTACTTC. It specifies CSARAPRGQYF.

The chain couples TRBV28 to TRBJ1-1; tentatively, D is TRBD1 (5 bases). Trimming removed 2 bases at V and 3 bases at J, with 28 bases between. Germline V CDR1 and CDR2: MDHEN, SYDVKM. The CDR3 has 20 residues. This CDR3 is CASSLTIKGQEALRDTEAFF. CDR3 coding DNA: TGTGCCAGCAGTTTAACGATCAAGGGCCAGGAAGCCCTCAGGGACACTGAAGCTTTCTTT.

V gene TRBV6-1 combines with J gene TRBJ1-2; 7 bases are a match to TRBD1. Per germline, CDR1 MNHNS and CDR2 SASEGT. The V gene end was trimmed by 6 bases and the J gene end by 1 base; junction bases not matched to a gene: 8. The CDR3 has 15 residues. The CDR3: CASRVGQAFNYGYTF. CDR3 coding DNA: TGTGCCAGCAGAGTAGGACAGGCCTTTAACTATGGCTACACCTTC.

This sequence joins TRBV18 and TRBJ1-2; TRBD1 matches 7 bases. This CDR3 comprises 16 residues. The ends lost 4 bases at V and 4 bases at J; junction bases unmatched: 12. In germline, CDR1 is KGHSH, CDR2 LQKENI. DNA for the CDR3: TGTGCCAGCTCACTATCGAGAGACAGGGCCATCTATGGCTACACCTTC. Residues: CASSLSRDRAIYGYTF.

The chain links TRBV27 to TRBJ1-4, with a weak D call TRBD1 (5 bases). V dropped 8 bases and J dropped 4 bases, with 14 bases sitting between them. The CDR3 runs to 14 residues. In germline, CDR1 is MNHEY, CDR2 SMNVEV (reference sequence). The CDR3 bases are TGTGCCAGCGGCCTCCGGGGACTTAATGAAAAACTGTTTTTT. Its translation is CASGLRGLNEKLFF.

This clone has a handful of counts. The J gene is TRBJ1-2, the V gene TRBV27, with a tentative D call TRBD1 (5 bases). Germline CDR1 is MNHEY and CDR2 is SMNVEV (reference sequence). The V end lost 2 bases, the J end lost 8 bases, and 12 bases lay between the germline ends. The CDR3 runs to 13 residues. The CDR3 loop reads CASSLGTRRGYTF. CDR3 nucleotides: TGTGCCAGCAGTTTAGGGACTCGGAGAGGCTACACCTTC.

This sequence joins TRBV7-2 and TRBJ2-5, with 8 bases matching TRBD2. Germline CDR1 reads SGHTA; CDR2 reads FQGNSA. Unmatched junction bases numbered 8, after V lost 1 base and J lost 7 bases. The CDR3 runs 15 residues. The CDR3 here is CASSLVSGGVGTQYF. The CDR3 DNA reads TGTGCCAGCAGCTTAGTCTCGGGAGGGGTTGGGACCCAGTACTTC.

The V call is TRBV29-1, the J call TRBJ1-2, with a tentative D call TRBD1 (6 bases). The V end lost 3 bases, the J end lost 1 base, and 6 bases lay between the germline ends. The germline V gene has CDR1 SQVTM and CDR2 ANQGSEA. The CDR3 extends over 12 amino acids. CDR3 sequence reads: CSVEGHNYGYTF. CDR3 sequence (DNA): TGCAGCGTTGAGGGACATAACTATGGCTACACCTTC.

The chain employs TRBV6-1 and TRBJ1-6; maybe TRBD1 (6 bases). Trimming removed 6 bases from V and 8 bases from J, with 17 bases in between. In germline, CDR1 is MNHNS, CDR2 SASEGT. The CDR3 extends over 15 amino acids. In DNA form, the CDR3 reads TGTGCCAGCAGCTACAGGGTGCTGGGTGATTCACCCCTCCACTTT. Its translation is CASSYRVLGDSPLHF.